Detailed here is one T cell receptor (beta chain). PCR employed 60 Vbeta and 13 Jbeta primers. The assay was immunoSEQ multiplex PCR, and TCRdb's table has in-frame clones only and misses some. The sample holds about 120,000 clones, about 80% seen once. Germline V gene sequence: CDR1 LNHDA, CDR2 SQIVND (reference sequence). Trimming stripped 4 bases from V and 2 bases from J, with 15 bases between. This CDR3 is built from 15 residues. These data are taken from a study of cytomegalovirus exposure and HLA in healthy donors. The chain uses TRBV19 and TRBJ2-7, with D possibly matching TRBD2 (6 bases). The sample taken for sequencing was PBMCs. The TCR was taken from a human donor in good health. The CDR3 nucleotides are TGTGCCAGTAGTACTGCGGTGGGGGGACCCTACGAGCAGTACTTC. This codes for CASSTAVGGPYEQYF. The full variable domain, completed using reference TRBV19 and TRBJ2-7, is DGGITQSPKYLFRKEGQNVTLSCEQNLNHDAMYWYRQDPGQGLRLIYYSQIVNDFQKGDIAEGYSVSREKKESFPLTVTSAQKNPTAFYLCASSTAVGGPYEQYFGPGTRLTVT.